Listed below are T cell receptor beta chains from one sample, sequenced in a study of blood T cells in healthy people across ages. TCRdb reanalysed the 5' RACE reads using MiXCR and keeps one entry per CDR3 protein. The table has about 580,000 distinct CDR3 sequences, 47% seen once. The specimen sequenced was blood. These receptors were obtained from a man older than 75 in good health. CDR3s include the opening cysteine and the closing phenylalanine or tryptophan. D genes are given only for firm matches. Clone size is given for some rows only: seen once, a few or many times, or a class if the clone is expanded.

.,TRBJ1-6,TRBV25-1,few,TGTGCCAGCAGAGAAGGACTTAGCTCCTATAATTCACCCCTCCACTTT,CASREGLSSYNSPLHF
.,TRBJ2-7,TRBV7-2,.,TGTGCCAGCAGCTTTGCGTCCTACGAGCAGTACTTC,CASSFASYEQYF
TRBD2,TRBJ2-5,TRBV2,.,TGTGCCAGCAGTGAAGTTGCGGGGGGCGGAGAGACCCAGTACTTC,CASSEVAGGGETQYF
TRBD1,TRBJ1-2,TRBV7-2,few,TGTGCCAGCAGCTTCGGACAGGACTATGGCTACACCTTC,CASSFGQDYGYTF
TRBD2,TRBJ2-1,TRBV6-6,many,TGTGCCAGCAGTTCTAGCGGGGGGGCGAGCGAGCAGTTCTTC,CASSSSGGASEQFF
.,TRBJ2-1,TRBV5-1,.,TGCGCCAGCAGCTTGGCTCAAAGCTCCTACAATGAGCAGTTCTTC,CASSLAQSSYNEQFF
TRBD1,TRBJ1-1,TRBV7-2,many,TGTGCCAGCAGCCGACGACAGACAGGGAGGTCTGAAGCTTTCTTT,CASSRRQTGRSEAFF
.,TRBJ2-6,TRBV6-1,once,TGTGCCAGCAGTGACGGGGTACCAGGGGCCAACGTCCTGACTTTC,CASSDGVPGANVLTF
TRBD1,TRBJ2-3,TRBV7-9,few,TGTGCCAGCAGCCCTCGGTGGGACAGGGAGGATACGCAGTATTTT,CASSPRWDREDTQYF
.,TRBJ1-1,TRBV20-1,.,TGCAGTGCTATCGGGGGAGGGAACACTGAATCTTTCTTT,CSAIGGGNTESFF
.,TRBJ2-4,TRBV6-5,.,TGTGCCAGCATAGGTCGGGCGAGACTAGCCAAAAACATTCAGTACTTC,CASIGRARLAKNIQYF
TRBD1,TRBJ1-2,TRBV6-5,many,TGTGCCAGCAGATCCCGACAGGGAAGTGGCTACACCTTC,CASRSRQGSGYTF
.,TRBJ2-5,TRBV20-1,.,TGCAGTGCTAGAGATGGCGGGGACAAGACCCAGTACTTC,CSARDGGDKTQYF
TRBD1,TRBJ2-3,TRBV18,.,TGTGCCAGCTCACCGGGACAGTGGTCCGGTACAGATACGCAGTATTTT,CASSPGQWSGTDTQYF
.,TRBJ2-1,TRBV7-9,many,TGTGCCAGCAGCTTTGGAAATGAGCAGTTCTTC,CASSFGNEQFF
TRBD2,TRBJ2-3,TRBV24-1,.,TGTGCCACCAGTGAGGGGACTAGCGCCCACACAGATACGCAGTATTTT,CATSEGTSAHTDTQYF
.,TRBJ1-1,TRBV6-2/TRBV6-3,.,TGTGCCAGCAGTTCGGAGCCCCCGGTCACTGAAGCTTTCTTT,CASSSEPPVTEAFF
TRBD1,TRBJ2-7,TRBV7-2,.,TGTGCCAGCAGCTCGGACAGGGGGCTACCATCTTTAGAGTGGAATGAGCAGTACTTC,CASSSDRGLPSLEWNEQYF
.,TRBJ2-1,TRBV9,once,TGTGCCAGCAGCGAGACTAGGATTCGCGAAGATAACAATGAGCAGTTCTTC,CASSETRIREDNNEQFF
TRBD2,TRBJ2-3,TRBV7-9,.,TGTGCCAGCAGATCCTCCGGGACTAGCGGGGCCACTAGCATAGATACGCAGTATTTT,CASRSSGTSGATSIDTQYF
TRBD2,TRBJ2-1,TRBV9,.,TGTGCCAGCAGCCCGATCCCGGGACTAGCGGGTGAGCAGTTCTTC,CASSPIPGLAGEQFF
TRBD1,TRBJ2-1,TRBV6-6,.,TGTGCCAGCAGGGTCGCAGGGGGCTTTAGTGAGCAGTTCTTC,CASRVAGGFSEQFF
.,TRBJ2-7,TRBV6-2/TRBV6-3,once,TGCGCCAGCAGATACTCGAACAGGTACGAGCAGTACTTC,CASRYSNRYEQYF
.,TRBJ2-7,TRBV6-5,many,TGTGCCAGCAGCCGCGACAATTCCTACGAGCAGTACTTC,CASSRDNSYEQYF
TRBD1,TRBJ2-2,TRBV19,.,TGTGCCAGTAGTATTACAGGGGTCTCCGGGGAGCTGTTTTTT,CASSITGVSGELFF
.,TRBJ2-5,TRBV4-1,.,TGCGCCAGCAGCCCAGCCGGACAGACAAGACTTGGATATCAAGAGACCCAGTACTTC,CASSPAGQTRLGYQETQYF
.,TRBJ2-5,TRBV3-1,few,TGTGCCAGCAGCCAAGTGAGGGGGACCCAGTACTTC,CASSQVRGTQYF
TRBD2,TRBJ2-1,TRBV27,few,TGTGCCAGCCGTAGAGCGGGGGACAATGAGCAGTTCTTC,CASRRAGDNEQFF
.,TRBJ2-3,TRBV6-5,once,TGTGCCAGCAGCTCCGGACAGCTAAACACAGATATGCAGTATTTT,CASSSGQLNTDMQYF
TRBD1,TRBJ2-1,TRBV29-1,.,TGCAGCGCTGGCCGGTTTGACAGGGGCCTTGATGAGCAGTTCTTC,CSAGRFDRGLDEQFF
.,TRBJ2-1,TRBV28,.,TGTGCCAGCAGTTTACCGGGGCGTGAGCAGTTCTTC,CASSLPGREQFF
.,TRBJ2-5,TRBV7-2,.,TGTGCCAGCACCCAAAAAGAGACCCAGTACTTC,CASTQKETQYF
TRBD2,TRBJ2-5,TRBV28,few,TGTGCCAGCCTTCCGACTAGCGGGAGTAGGGAGACCCAGTACTTC,CASLPTSGSRETQYF
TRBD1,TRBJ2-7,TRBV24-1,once,TGTGTCACCAGTGAGCCCAGGGGGCCCAGACTCTACGAGCAGTACTTC,CVTSEPRGPRLYEQYF
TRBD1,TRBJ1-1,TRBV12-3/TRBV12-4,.,TGTGCCAGCAGTCCAACGACAGGGGGTTCGACTGAAGCTTTCTTT,CASSPTTGGSTEAFF
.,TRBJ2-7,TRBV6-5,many,TGTGCCAGCAGCCGAGGTGGTTTTGGCGAGCAGTACTTC,CASSRGGFGEQYF
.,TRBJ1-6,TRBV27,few,TGTGCCAGCAGGGTTGACTCCTATAATTCACCCCTCCACTTT,CASRVDSYNSPLHF
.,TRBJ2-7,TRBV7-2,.,TGTGCCAGCAGCACCCGGACATTACGACCCTACGAGCAGTACTTC,CASSTRTLRPYEQYF
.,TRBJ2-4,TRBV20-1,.,TGCAGTGCTAGAGATCTCGGTGGGGGCGCCAAAAACATTCAGTACTTC,CSARDLGGGAKNIQYF
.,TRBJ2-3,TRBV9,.,TGTGCCAGCAGCGTAGTGGCGGCCCAAGATACGCAGTATTTT,CASSVVAAQDTQYF
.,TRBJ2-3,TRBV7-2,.,TGTGCCAGCAGCTTATTTCCCTCCTCAGATACGCAGTATTTT,CASSLFPSSDTQYF